The clone carrying this T cell receptor beta chain was seen more than once but under ten times. The CDR3 has 15 amino acids. Deletions cut 0 bases from V and 6 bases from J, with 14 bases between. Germline V gene sequence: CDR1 SQVTM, CDR2 ANQGSEA. This specimen comes from a study of T-cell reconstitution after alpha-beta-depleted transplantation in children. Unique molecular identifiers were built into the TCRbeta library. One entry per CDR3 protein results from TCRdb running MiXCR on the PCR reads. The sample holds 450,000 to 600,000 distinct CDR3 sequences, 15% to 20% seen once. This TCR was recovered from a human donor who donated a stem cell graft to a child with acute lymphoblastic leukemia. The V call is TRBV29-1, the J call TRBJ2-2; D unclear. Source: PBMCs from the stem cell graft donor, taken from the stem cell graft. CDR3 loop: CSVEDLRAGSGELFF. DNA of the CDR3: TGCAGCGTTGAAGATCTAAGGGCTGGGTCCGGGGAGCTGTTTTTT.